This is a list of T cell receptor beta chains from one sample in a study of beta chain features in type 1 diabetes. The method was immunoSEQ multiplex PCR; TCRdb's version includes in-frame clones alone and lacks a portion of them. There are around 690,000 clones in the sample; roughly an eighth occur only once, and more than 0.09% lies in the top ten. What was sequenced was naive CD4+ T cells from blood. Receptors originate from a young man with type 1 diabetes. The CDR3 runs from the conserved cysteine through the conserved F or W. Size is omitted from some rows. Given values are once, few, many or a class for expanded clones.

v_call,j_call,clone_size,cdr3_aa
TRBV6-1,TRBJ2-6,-,CASSDPSGANVLTF
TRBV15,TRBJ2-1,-,CATSRDGLAGDSYNEQFF
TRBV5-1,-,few,CASSSQGYEQYF
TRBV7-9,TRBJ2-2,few,CASSLLDRGNAGELFF
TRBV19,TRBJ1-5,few,CASRMWGNQPQHF
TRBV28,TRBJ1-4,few,CASSQIWQGLEKLFF
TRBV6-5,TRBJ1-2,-,CASSYSVTVTYGYTF
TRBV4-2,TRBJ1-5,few,CASSQVLGSTGPQPQHF
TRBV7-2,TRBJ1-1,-,CASSLEGSTEAFF
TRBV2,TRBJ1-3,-,CARSRNRAGNTIYF
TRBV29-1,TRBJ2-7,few,CSVVRDRGGYEQYF
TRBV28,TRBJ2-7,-,CASSSGQGGYEQYF
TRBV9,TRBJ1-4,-,CASSGGGPATNEKLFF
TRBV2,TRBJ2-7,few,CASSELAGYDEQYF
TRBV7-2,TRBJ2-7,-,CASSLRDRAYEQYF
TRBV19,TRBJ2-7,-,CASSTLPGRRSYEQYF
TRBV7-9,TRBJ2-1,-,CASSLERDNEQFF
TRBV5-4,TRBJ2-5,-,CASSLGLAVQETQYF
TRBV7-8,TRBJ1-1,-,CASSPSTGVQRNTEAFF
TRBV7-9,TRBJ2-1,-,CASNPWDGEQFF
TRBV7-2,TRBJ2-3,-,CASSPLGQVITTQYF
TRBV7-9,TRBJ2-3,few,CASSLSGYTDTQYF
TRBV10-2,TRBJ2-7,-,CASRVAGSPYEQYF
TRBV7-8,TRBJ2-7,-,CASSLAVRNHEQYF
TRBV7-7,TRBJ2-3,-,CASSLGGSDTQYF
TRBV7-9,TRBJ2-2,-,CASSLDRVNTGELFF
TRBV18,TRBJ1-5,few,CASSPRDSNQPQHF
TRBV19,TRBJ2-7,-,CASRGTSWREQYF
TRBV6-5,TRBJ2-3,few,CASSYLPGQGADTQYF
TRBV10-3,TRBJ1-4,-,CAISTSSGELNEKLFF
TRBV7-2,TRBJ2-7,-,CASSLAPGQGYEQYF
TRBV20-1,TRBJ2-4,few,CSFYSQNIQYF
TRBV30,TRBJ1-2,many,CAWSVNGDYGYTF
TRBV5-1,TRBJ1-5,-,CASSPGTDYQPQHF
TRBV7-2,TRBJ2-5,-,CASSWGQSQETQYF
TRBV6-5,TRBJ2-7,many,CASSYSEQGSYEQYF
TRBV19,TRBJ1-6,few,CASSTPIANSPLHF
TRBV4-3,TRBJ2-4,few,CASSQAVGVLAKNIQYF
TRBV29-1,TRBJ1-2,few,CSVGNGRGGYTF
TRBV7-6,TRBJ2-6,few,CASSPLAGANVLTF
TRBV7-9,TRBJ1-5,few,CASSLQGGQPQHF
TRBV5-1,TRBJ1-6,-,CASSGDRGSYNSPLHF
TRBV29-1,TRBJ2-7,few,CSVLVISYEQYF
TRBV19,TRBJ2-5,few,CASSPSAGGLYQETQYF
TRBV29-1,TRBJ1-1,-,CSVLSGGMNTEAFF
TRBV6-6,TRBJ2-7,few,CASSRSRTGSYEQYF
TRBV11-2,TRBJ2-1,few,CASSLLSASYNEQFF
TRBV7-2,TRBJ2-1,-,CASSLASYNEQFF
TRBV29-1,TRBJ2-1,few,CSVVLAGGPDNEQFF
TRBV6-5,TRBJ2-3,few,CASMTAGGGTQYF
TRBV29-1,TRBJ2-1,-,CSGDRGLRNEQFF
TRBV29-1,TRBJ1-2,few,CSDHRGLSGYTF
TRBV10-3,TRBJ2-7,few,CAISRMDGLAYEQYF
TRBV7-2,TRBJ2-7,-,CASSWNGQAYEQYF
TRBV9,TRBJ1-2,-,CASSAHTGGVGYTF
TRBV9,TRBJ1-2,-,CASSVQGQNYGYTF
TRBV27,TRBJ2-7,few,CASSLLTGHEQYF
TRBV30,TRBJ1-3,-,CAWSATDGNTIYF
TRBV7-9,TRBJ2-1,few,CASSPSGGYQGEQFF
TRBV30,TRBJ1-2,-,CAWSAGLPTDTF